Following are 25 T cell receptor beta chains from one sample sequenced in a study of identical twins. TCRdb reanalysed the 5' RACE reads using MiXCR and keeps one entry per CDR3 protein. This sample has approximately 260,000 distinct CDR3 sequences; around 8% occur once, and the top ten carry 3%. The sample was also reused in another study, on yellow fever vaccine responses in identical twins.

What was sequenced was CD8+ T cells sorted from blood. These receptors were obtained from a woman under 30 in good health.

This clonotype was counted ten times or more. The rearrangement uses TRBV20-1 and TRBJ2-7; TRBD2 matches at 10 bases. The CDR3 covers 13 residues. V shed 7 bases, J shed 4 bases, and the junction held 7 bases outside the gene matches. Germline CDR1 reads DFQATT; CDR2 reads SNEGSKA (reference sequence). The DNA for the CDR3 is TGCAGTGTTGAAACTAGCGGGGATTACGAGCAGTACTTC. Protein product: CSVETSGDYEQYF.

The sample holds a few counts of this clonotype. The chain links TRBV27 to TRBJ2-3, with D hard to call. Trimming took off 0 bases at V and 1 base at J, with 11 bases between the two ends. Germline CDR1 is MNHEY and CDR2 is SMNVEV (reference sequence). The length of the CDR3 is 16 residues. The CDR3 reads CASSLSIVRGTDTQYF. The CDR3 nucleotides read TGTGCCAGCAGTTTATCGATAGTAAGAGGCACAGATACGCAGTATTTT.

The chain uses TRBV3-1 and TRBJ1-4; a weak D match, TRBD1 (6 bases). V was clipped by 0 bases and J by 5 bases, with 10 bases between them. Germline CDR1 and CDR2: LGHDT and YNNKEL (reference sequence). CDR3 length: 15 amino acids. CDR3 in amino acids: CASSQDLGGNEKLFF. The CDR3 coding sequence is TGTGCCAGCAGCCAAGATCTAGGGGGAAATGAAAAACTGTTTTTT.

This sequence joins TRBV11-2 and TRBJ2-3, with D perhaps TRBD1 (6 bases). Trimming cost V 1 base and J 4 bases, with 18 bases left between them. There are 17 residues in the CDR3. Per germline, CDR1 SGHAT and CDR2 FQNNGV. DNA for the CDR3: TGTGCCAGCAGCTTAGTAGGGGGTGGTGGCCCCCCAGATACGCAGTATTTT. It codes for CASSLVGGGGPPDTQYF.

This clonotype was counted many times. The chain links TRBV20-1 to TRBJ1-2; TRBD1 agrees at 7 bases. V lost 0 bases and J lost 2; bases outside the gene matches: 6. This CDR3 has 15 residues. Germline lookup yields CDR1 DFQATT and CDR2 SNEGSKA (reference sequence). This chain's CDR3 is CSARDIGGINYGYTF. CDR3 DNA: TGCAGTGCTAGAGATATAGGGGGCATCAACTATGGCTACACCTTC.

This clonotype has only a few counts. The chain couples TRBV20-1 to TRBJ1-3, with D perhaps TRBD1 (5 bases). Per germline, CDR1 DFQATT and CDR2 SNEGSKA (reference sequence). The CDR3 spans 16 residues. V shed 3 bases and J shed 0 bases, with 15 bases lying between them. Here the CDR3 DNA reads TGCAGTGCTAGTGGGGCAGAGCATTACTCTGGAAACACCATATATTTT. This sequence encodes CSASGAEHYSGNTIYF.

J is TRBJ2-1 and V is TRBV20-1; 9 positions match TRBD2. CDR3 size: 14 residues. CDR1 DFQATT and CDR2 SNEGSKA come from the germline V gene (reference sequence). The CDR3: CHALAGSSYNEQFF. CDR3 DNA sequence: TGCCACGCCCTAGCGGGGAGCTCCTACAATGAGCAGTTCTTC.

This clonotype has only a few counts. This sequence joins TRBV30 and TRBJ2-5; D call uncertain. Trimming removed 4 bases at V and 5 bases at J, with 14 bases between. This CDR3 spans 13 amino acids. Germline CDR1 GTSNPN, CDR2 SVGIG (reference sequence). CDR3 protein: CAWNLLFWETQYF. CDR3 nucleotides: TGTGCCTGGAATCTTTTGTTTTGGGAGACCCAGTACTTC.

The gene calls are TRBV7-8 and TRBJ2-7; the D is unclear. CDR3 length equals 13 residues. Trimming took 5 bases from V and 3 from J, leaving 11 bases between them. Germline CDR1 and CDR2: SGHVS and FQNEAQ. CDR3 residues: CASSPFFDYEQYF. The CDR3 bases are TGTGCCAGCAGCCCATTTTTCGACTACGAGCAGTACTTC.

This clonotype was seen ten or more times. V and J are TRBV29-1 and TRBJ1-1, with no clear D. Germline values: CDR1 SQVTM, CDR2 ANQGSEA. The V end lost 5 bases, the J end lost 3 bases, and 16 bases lay between the germline ends. The CDR3 covers 14 residues. Written as DNA, the CDR3 is TGCAGCGTTCCCACTGGACCTGCGGACACTGAAGCTTTCTTT. This sequence encodes CSVPTGPADTEAFF. The full variable domain, in which reference TRBV29-1 and TRBJ1-1 provide the parts outside the CDR3, is SAVISQKPSRDICQRGTSLTIQCQVDSQVTMMFWYRQQPGQSLTLIATANQGSEATYESGFVIDKFPISRPNLTFSTLTVSNMSPEDSSIYLCSVPTGPADTEAFFGQGTRLTVV.

This sequence joins TRBV4-2 and TRBJ2-5, with D hard to call. Germline CDR1 reads LGHNA; CDR2 reads YNFKEQ. Deletions cut 1 base from V and 2 bases from J, with 8 bases between. This CDR3 is 14 amino acids long. CDR3 loop: CASSQGAEQETQYF. For the CDR3, the DNA is TGTGCCAGCAGCCAAGGGGCAGAGCAAGAGACCCAGTACTTC.

A word on this clonotype: At one boundary the junction diverges from the germline segment, which might be a read error. CDR3 coding DNA: TGTGCCAGCAGTTCGAGGCGGGGGAGCACAGATATGCAGTATTTT. It yields the protein CASSSRRGSTDMQYF. V is TRBV12-3 or TRBV12-4 and J is TRBJ2-3; 7 bases are shared with TRBD2. This CDR3 has 15 residues.

V is TRBV12-3 or TRBV12-4 and J is TRBJ2-5; 9 nucleotides match TRBD2. This CDR3 has 17 residues. With 4 bases clipped from V and 4 bases from J, the junction kept 13 bases outside the gene matches. This chain's CDR3 is CASSSEAGGFMRETQYF. The CDR3 DNA follows: TGTGCCAGCAGTTCCGAGGCGGGAGGGTTTATGAGAGAGACCCAGTACTTC.

This clonotype showed up just once. This rearrangement joins TRBV7-6 to TRBJ2-7; possibly TRBD1 or TRBD2 for D (5 bases each). CDR1 SGHVS and CDR2 FNYEAQ come from the germline V gene. The length of the CDR3 is 14 residues. Between the trimmed V and J ends, which lost 1 base and 5 bases, there was a span of 12 bases. CDR3 in amino acids: CASSLDVEGNEQYF. The CDR3 coding sequence is TGTGCCAGCAGCTTAGATGTCGAGGGGAACGAGCAGTACTTC.

This clonotype was observed a few times. The chain has TRBV7-6 and TRBJ1-4; D remains ambiguous. Between the trimmed V and J ends, which lost 2 bases and 8 bases, there was a span of 15 bases. The CDR3 sequence is 15 residues long. Germline values: CDR1 SGHVS, CDR2 FNYEAQ. CDR3 amino acids: CASSLTPYDSEKLFF. As DNA, the CDR3 is TGTGCCAGCAGCTTAACTCCCTATGACTCGGAAAAACTGTTTTTT. Variable domain in full (rest from reference TRBV7-6 and TRBJ1-4): GAGVSQSPRYKVTKRGQDVALRCDPISGHVSLYWYRQALGQGPEFLTYFNYEAQQDKSGLPNDRFSAERPEGSISTLTIQRTEQRDSAMYRCASSLTPYDSEKLFFGSGTQLSVL.

This clonotype has ten or more counts. The chain has TRBV12-3 or TRBV12-4 and TRBJ1-4, with D hard to call. Trimming shortened V by 5 bases and J by 13 bases, and 14 bases separated the two germline ends. The CDR3 contains 12 residues. The CDR3 coding sequence is TGTGCCAGCAGTCAATCAATTGAGCGACTGTTTTTT. As protein: CASSQSIERLFF.

This clonotype was observed many times. The rearrangement uses TRBV2 and TRBJ2-1; 8 bases are shared with TRBD2. CDR3 size: 16 residues. J was trimmed by 7 bases and V by 6 bases; bases with no gene match: 14. Germline V CDR1 and CDR2: SNHLY, FYNNEI. Written as DNA, the CDR3 is TGTGCCAGCAGATTTGTACTAGCGGACCCCCTGAATGAGCAGTTCTTC. Protein product: CASRFVLADPLNEQFF. Combining the CDR3 with reference TRBV2 and TRBJ2-1 gives the whole variable domain EPEVTQTPSHQVTQMGQEVILRCVPISNHLYFYWYRQILGQKVEFLVSFYNNEISEKSEIFDDQFSVERPDGSNFTLKIRSTKLEDSAMYFCASRFVLADPLNEQFFGPGTRLTVL.

This clonotype was recorded at least ten times. The chain carries TRBV28 and TRBJ1-1, with 7 nucleotides matching TRBD1. The trim removed 5 bases at V and 4 bases at J, leaving 10 bases unmatched. Germline assignment: CDR1 MDHEN and CDR2 SYDVKM. The CDR3 is 15 residues long. CDR3 region: CASSLMRGGVTEAFF. The CDR3 bases are TGTGCCAGCAGTCTTATGCGAGGGGGCGTCACTGAAGCTTTCTTT.

This clonotype was seen ten or more times. The chain combines TRBV20-1 with TRBJ2-1; TRBD2 agrees at 10 bases. The CDR3 covers 12 residues. Germline V gives CDR1 DFQATT, CDR2 SNEGSKA (reference sequence). V was pared by 6 bases and J by 9 bases, with 5 bases of the junction left unmatched. The CDR3 is CSALAGVPEQFF. CDR3 in DNA: TGCAGTGCCCTAGCGGGAGTTCCTGAGCAGTTCTTC.

Only a few counts were recorded for this clonotype. The chain carries TRBV7-6 and TRBJ1-4; no reliable D call. This CDR3 spans 12 amino acids. CDR1 is SGHVS and CDR2 is FNYEAQ in the germline V gene. Trimming left V 5 bases short and J 6 bases short, with 7 bases between. The CDR3 sequence: CASSPFDEKLFF. The DNA of the CDR3 is TGTGCCAGCAGCCCTTTCGATGAAAAACTGTTTTTT.

This chain connects TRBV4-1 to TRBJ2-3, with 8 bases fitting TRBD1. J gave up 1 base and V 0 bases, and 6 bases lay outside the gene matches. This CDR3 contains 17 residues. CDR1 is MGHRA, CDR2 YSYEKL, per germline. This CDR3 is CASSQEAGTGRTDTQYF. The CDR3 nucleotides read TGCGCCAGCAGCCAAGAGGCCGGGACAGGCCGCACAGATACGCAGTATTTT.

This clonotype occurred many times. The chain uses TRBV20-1 and TRBJ2-1; the D is unclear. The V and J ends lost 6 bases and 6 bases respectively, with 15 bases between them. This CDR3 is 13 amino acids long. Germline CDR1 and CDR2: DFQATT and SNEGSKA (reference sequence). The CDR3 nucleotides are TGCAGTGCCTTAGTTCTTGGTCTCAATGAGCAGTTCTTC. This gives the protein CSALVLGLNEQFF.

This clonotype was seen ten or more times. This rearrangement joins TRBV6-1 to TRBJ2-3; 11 bases map to TRBD2. V was clipped by 6 bases and J by 5 bases; unmatched bases: 13. CDR3 length equals 17 residues. Germline values: CDR1 MNHNS, CDR2 SASEGT. CDR3 DNA sequence: TGTGCCAGCAGCGAGACCATAGCGGGAGGGTCGTTAGATACGCAGTATTTT. Translating gives CASSETIAGGSLDTQYF.

Ten or more counts support this clonotype. J is TRBJ2-7 and V is TRBV5-1; 8 bases line up with TRBD2. Germline V CDR1 and CDR2: SGHRS, YFSETQ. This CDR3 comprises 14 residues. V lost 4 bases to trimming and J lost 6 bases; unmatched junction nucleotides: 9. CDR3 in amino acids: CASSPGLEDGEQYF. The DNA for the CDR3 is TGCGCCAGCAGCCCGGGACTAGAGGACGGCGAGCAGTACTTC.

This clonotype has only a few counts. The gene calls are TRBV3-1 and TRBJ2-6; D not certain. From germline, CDR1 is LGHDT and CDR2 YNNKEL (reference sequence). V was pared by 7 bases and J by 0 bases, with 10 bases between. This CDR3 has 15 residues. The CDR3 sequence: CASTLSGSGANVLTF. CDR3 nucleotides: TGTGCCAGCACCCTGAGTGGCTCTGGGGCCAACGTCCTGACTTTC. The whole variable domain, filled in from reference TRBV3-1 and TRBJ2-6, reads DTAVSQTPKYLVTQMGNDKSIKCEQNLGHDTMYWYKQDSKKFLKIMFSYNNKELIINETVPNRFSPKSPDKAHLNLHINSLELGDSAVYFCASTLSGSGANVLTFGAGSRLTVL.